The 30 T cell receptor beta chains below come from one sample, sequenced in a study of yellow fever vaccine responses in identical twins. TCRdb re-analysed the RT-PCR reads in MiXCR, keeping a single row per CDR3 protein. Among over 15,000 distinct CDR3 sequences, 80% to 85% were seen once, and the ten largest hold 1.8%. The input for sequencing was T cells from blood (PBMCs), unsorted or a sorted subset (not recorded which), taken before or after yellow fever vaccination (not recorded which). These receptor sequences come from a woman in her late teens or twenties who received the yellow fever vaccine.

The V gene is TRBV4-3, the J gene TRBJ2-3, with a tentative D call TRBD1 (6 bases). V was pared by 2 bases and J by 4 bases, with 13 bases between. CDR1 LGHNA and CDR2 YSLEER come from the germline V gene. CDR3 length: 15 amino acids. As DNA, the CDR3 is TGCGCCAGCAGCCAAACAGGGCTGATAGCAGATACGCAGTATTTT. This sequence encodes CASSQTGLIADTQYF.

The chain recombines TRBV6-5 with TRBJ1-1; no firm D call. The length of the CDR3 is 14 residues. Trimming pared 0 bases from V and 9 bases from J, leaving 14 bases between. Germline assignment: CDR1 MNHEY and CDR2 SVGAGI. DNA of the CDR3: TGTGCCAGCAGTTACTCGGGCAGCACGGGGAAAGCTTTCTTT. This gives the protein CASSYSGSTGKAFF.

The chain links TRBV18 to TRBJ2-7; tentative D call: TRBD1 (5 bases). The V gene's germline CDR1 is KGHSH and CDR2 LQKENI. This CDR3 has 14 residues. The V end lost 1 base, the J end lost 7 bases, and 14 bases lay between the germline ends. Here the CDR3 reads CASSPRGPGREQYF. In DNA form, the CDR3 reads TGTGCCAGCTCACCACGAGGACCAGGGCGGGAGCAGTACTTC.

This clonotype was picked up a small number of times. This chain joins TRBV2 and TRBJ2-2; D is unresolved. The germline gives CDR1 SNHLY, CDR2 FYNNEI. Trimming removed 3 bases from V and 2 bases from J, with 10 bases in between. CDR3 size: 15 residues. The chain's CDR3 is CASSDQETNTGELFF. The DNA of the CDR3 is TGTGCCAGCAGTGATCAGGAGACTAACACCGGGGAGCTGTTTTTT.

The rearrangement uses TRBV11-2 and TRBJ2-5; D not certain. V was cut by 4 bases and J by 0 bases, with 9 bases left in between. From germline, CDR1 is SGHAT and CDR2 FQNNGV. This CDR3 comprises 14 residues. The CDR3 spells CASSSGPYQETQYF. Written as DNA, the CDR3 is TGTGCCAGCAGCTCCGGGCCGTACCAAGAGACCCAGTACTTC.

The J gene is TRBJ1-5, the V gene TRBV20-1; maybe TRBD1 (6 bases). Trimming removed 3 bases from V and 12 bases from J, with 18 bases in between. Germline assignment: CDR1 DFQATT and CDR2 SNEGSKA (reference sequence). The CDR3 length is 13 residues. This CDR3 is CSARATGSQYQHF. The CDR3 coding sequence is TGCAGTGCTAGGGCTACAGGGTCCCAGTACCAGCATTTT.

The rearrangement uses TRBV5-5 and TRBJ2-4; 9 bases line up with TRBD1. J was trimmed by 1 base and V by 4 bases; bases with no gene match: 6. The CDR3 extends over 16 amino acids. Germline V lookup: CDR1 SGHKS, CDR2 YYEKEE (reference sequence). CDR3 coding DNA: TGTGCCAGCAGCCGGGGACAGGGAGGGGCCAAAAACATTCAGTACTTC. It specifies CASSRGQGGAKNIQYF.

The rearrangement joins TRBV7-8 to TRBJ2-7; weak D call: TRBD1 (6 bases). Germline V gene data show CDR1 as SGHVS and CDR2 as FQNEAQ. V lost 5 bases and J lost 3, with 11 bases in between. The CDR3 runs 13 residues. CDR3 sequence reads: CASSPGGGYEQYF. CDR3 nucleotide sequence: TGTGCCAGCAGCCCTGGGGGCGGCTACGAGCAGTACTTC.

The V gene is TRBV7-9, the J gene TRBJ2-5, with a tentative D call TRBD2 (6 bases). Germline V gene lookup returns CDR1 SEHNR and CDR2 FQNEAQ (reference sequence). Trimming took off 5 bases at V and 1 base at J, with 11 bases between the two ends. This CDR3 is built from 14 residues. CDR3 bases: TGTGCCAGCAGCATTAGCGGATCCCAAGAGACCCAGTACTTC. As protein: CASSISGSQETQYF.

This sequence joins TRBV15 and TRBJ1-5, with D tentatively TRBD1 (5 bases). Germline values: CDR1 LNHNV, CDR2 YYDKDF (reference sequence). The V and J ends lost 0 bases and 5 bases respectively, with 11 bases between them. This CDR3 has 15 amino acids. CDR3 in amino acids: CATSRDGRGDQPQHF. DNA for the CDR3: TGTGCCACCAGCAGAGATGGGAGGGGTGATCAGCCCCAGCATTTT.

This rearrangement joins TRBV2 to TRBJ2-2, with D perhaps matching TRBD2 (6 bases). Looked up from germline, CDR1 is SNHLY and CDR2 is FYNNEI. This CDR3 spans 15 amino acids. V was trimmed by 3 bases and J by 2 bases, leaving 10 bases between them. CDR3 amino acids: CASSEVGGNTGELFF. CDR3 nucleotide sequence: TGTGCCAGCAGTGAGGTGGGGGGAAACACCGGGGAGCTGTTTTTT.

CDR3 residues: CASSADRSAYQPQHF. The DNA for the CDR3 is TGTGCCAGTAGTGCCGACAGGAGTGCCTATCAGCCCCAGCATTTT. The chain joins TRBV19 to TRBJ1-5; a weak D match, TRBD1 (6 bases). Germline V lookup: CDR1 LNHDA, CDR2 SQIVND (reference sequence). The CDR3 is 15 amino acids. V lost 5 bases, J lost 5 bases, and 16 bases lay in between. The full variable domain, with the rest looked up from reference TRBV19 and TRBJ1-5, is DGGITQSPKYLFRKEGQNVTLSCEQNLNHDAMYWYRQDPGQGLRLIYYSQIVNDFQKGDIAEGYSVSREKKESFPLTVTSAQKNPTAFYLCASSADRSAYQPQHFGDGTRLSIL.

The rearrangement joins TRBV6-2 or TRBV6-3 to TRBJ1-1, with D perhaps matching TRBD1 (5 bases). Trimming removed 2 bases at V and 0 bases at J, with 10 bases between. There are 15 residues in the CDR3. The germline V gene encodes CDR1 MNHEY and CDR2 SVGEGT. The CDR3 protein is CASSYMSGMNTEAFF. CDR3 coding DNA: TGTGCCAGCAGTTACATGTCAGGGATGAACACTGAAGCTTTCTTT.

The chain carries TRBV29-1 and TRBJ2-7; 10 positions agree with TRBD1. V lost 2 bases to trimming and J lost 2 bases; unmatched junction nucleotides: 9. This CDR3 has 16 residues. Germline-derived CDR1 and CDR2 are SQVTM and ANQGSEA. This CDR3 reads CSVEHPGQGSPYEQYF. Here the CDR3 DNA reads TGCAGCGTTGAACACCCGGGACAGGGGAGCCCCTACGAGCAGTACTTC.

This clonotype was seen only once. This sequence joins TRBV14 and TRBJ2-2; TRBD2 might be the D (5 bases). Trimming removed 0 bases from V and 3 bases from J, with 11 bases in between. The CDR3 is 16 amino acids. Germline V gene sequence: CDR1 SGHDN, CDR2 FVKESK. CDR3 residues: CASSQDGEIDTGELFF. CDR3 in DNA: TGTGCCAGCAGCCAAGATGGGGAGATTGACACCGGGGAGCTGTTTTTT.

This sequence joins TRBV11-2 and TRBJ2-1; the match to TRBD1 covers 9 bases. Trimming removed 3 bases from V and 5 bases from J; junction bases left unmatched: 5. The CDR3 has 15 residues. CDR1 and CDR2 from the germline V gene are SGHAT and FQNNGV. CDR3: CASSFMGQGNNEQFF. The DNA for the CDR3 is TGTGCCAGCAGCTTCATGGGACAGGGAAACAATGAGCAGTTCTTC.

V and J are TRBV13 and TRBJ2-3; 10 nucleotides agree with TRBD2. Germline assignment: CDR1 PRHDT and CDR2 FYEKMQ (reference sequence). This CDR3 comprises 14 residues. V lost 9 bases, J lost 1 base, and 4 bases stayed unmatched. The CDR3 spells CASLAGGGTDTQYF. CDR3 nucleotides: TGTGCCAGTTTAGCGGGGGGAGGCACAGATACGCAGTATTTT.

The chain uses TRBV18 and TRBJ2-7, with D hard to call. V dropped 1 base and J dropped 5 bases, with 6 bases sitting between them. The germline gives CDR1 KGHSH, CDR2 LQKENI. The CDR3 contains 12 residues. CDR3 in amino acids: CASSPQGDEQYF. Written as DNA, the CDR3 is TGTGCCAGCTCACCACAAGGCGACGAGCAGTACTTC. Full variable domain (outside the CDR3, taken from reference TRBV18 and TRBJ2-7): NAGVMQNPRHLVRRRGQEARLRCSPMKGHSHVYWYRQLPEEGLKFMVYLQKENIIDESGMPKERFSAEFPKEGPSILRIQQVVRGDSAAYFCASSPQGDEQYFGPGTRLTVT.

The chain joins TRBV5-4 to TRBJ2-1, with TRBD2 identical over 8 bases. The CDR3 has 16 amino acids. The V segment lost 2 bases and the J segment 7 bases; nucleotides outside the gene matches: 11. Germline V gene data show CDR1 as SGHNT and CDR2 as YYREEE (reference sequence). The CDR3 bases are TGTGCCAGCAGCTTCCGCGGACTAGCTAGAGCTAATGAGCAGTTCTTC. Translated: CASSFRGLARANEQFF. The full variable domain, with the rest looked up from reference TRBV5-4 and TRBJ2-1, is ETGVTQSPTHLIKTRGQQVTLRCSSQSGHNTVSWYQQALGQGPQFIFQYYREEENGRGNFPPRFSGLQFPNYSSELNVNALELDDSALYLCASSFRGLARANEQFFGPGTRLTVL.

This chain joins TRBV7-3 and TRBJ1-5; no clear D gene. V was clipped by 2 bases and J by 9 bases, with 11 bases between them. The germline V gene encodes CDR1 SGHTA and CDR2 FQGTGA. The CDR3 contains 13 residues. This CDR3 reads CASSLGSNGPQHF. The CDR3 DNA is TGTGCCAGCAGCTTAGGCAGCAATGGGCCCCAGCATTTT.

This clonotype was counted a few times. The gene calls are TRBV11-3 and TRBJ1-6; D is unclear. The CDR3 totals 15 residues. The V and J ends lost 5 bases and 3 bases respectively, with 11 bases between them. CDR1 and CDR2 (germline): SGHNT, YENEEA. Here the CDR3 DNA reads TGTGCCAGCAGCCAGCAGACGGACTATAATTCACCCCTCCACTTT. Protein product: CASSQQTDYNSPLHF.

The chain combines TRBV7-6 with TRBJ2-7; 7 bases are shared with TRBD1. Trimming cost V 5 bases and J 0 bases; bases outside gene matches: 7. CDR1 and CDR2 (germline): SGHVS, FNYEAQ. The CDR3 has 15 amino acids. The chain's CDR3 is CASSKVQGLSYEQYF. CDR3 nucleotide sequence: TGTGCCAGCAGCAAGGTACAGGGGCTCTCCTACGAGCAGTACTTC.

This chain connects TRBV4-3 to TRBJ2-7; D might be TRBD1 (6 bases). V lost 0 bases to trimming and J lost 0 bases, with 12 bases between them. The CDR3 covers 16 residues. Germline lookup yields CDR1 LGHNA and CDR2 YSLEER. This CDR3 reads CASSQDPGDLSYEQYF. CDR3 in DNA: TGCGCCAGCAGCCAAGATCCAGGGGATCTCTCCTACGAGCAGTACTTC.

The V call is TRBV4-3, the J call TRBJ2-2; tentatively, D is TRBD1 (6 bases). Between the trimmed V and J ends, which lost 3 bases and 5 bases, there was a span of 16 bases. This CDR3 comprises 16 residues. Germline V lookup: CDR1 LGHNA, CDR2 YSLEER. The CDR3 loop reads CASSQDTGILTGELFF. The CDR3 DNA follows: TGCGCCAGCAGCCAGGATACAGGGATCTTGACCGGGGAGCTGTTTTTT.

The V call is TRBV4-1, the J call TRBJ2-1; 8 bases fit TRBD2. J was trimmed by 8 bases and V by 3 bases; bases with no gene match: 6. The CDR3 length is 14 residues. CDR1 and CDR2 (germline): MGHRA, YSYEKL. The CDR3 DNA reads TGCGCCAGCAGCCAGGGACTAGGGGAGGATGAGCAGTTCTTC. Its translation: CASSQGLGEDEQFF.

V is TRBV11-3 and J is TRBJ1-6, with 7 bases identical to TRBD1. In germline, CDR1 is SGHNT, CDR2 YENEEA. The ends lost 5 bases at V and 4 bases at J; junction bases unmatched: 5. This CDR3 spans 15 amino acids. This CDR3 is CASSQTGNYNSPLHF. The CDR3, as DNA: TGTGCCAGCAGCCAGACAGGGAATTATAATTCACCCCTCCACTTT.

The chain has TRBV11-3 and TRBJ1-5; the D gene is possibly TRBD1 (6 bases). V gave up 5 bases and J gave up 3 bases, with 11 bases separating them. The CDR3 covers 14 residues. Looked up from germline, CDR1 is SGHNT and CDR2 is YENEEA. The CDR3 DNA reads as TGTGCCAGCAGCGGCGGACAGCTCAATCAGCCCCAGCATTTT. Its protein is CASSGGQLNQPQHF.

The rearrangement links TRBV18 to TRBJ2-5; 12 bases line up with TRBD1. The J segment lost 4 bases and the V segment lost 4 bases, leaving 13 bases of the junction unmatched. Germline V gene sequence: CDR1 KGHSH, CDR2 LQKENI. The CDR3 covers 18 residues. This CDR3 reads CASSRVTLGTGGPETQYF. The DNA for the CDR3 is TGTGCCAGCTCACGCGTTACGCTCGGGACAGGGGGCCCAGAGACCCAGTACTTC.

The chain joins TRBV11-1 to TRBJ2-1, with D possibly matching TRBD2 (6 bases). The ends were cut back, 5 bases at V and 3 bases at J, with 17 bases in the middle. Germline CDR1 SGHAT, CDR2 FQDESV (reference sequence). The CDR3 sequence is 16 residues long. This CDR3 is CASSPASETNYNEQFF. The CDR3 region has the DNA TGTGCCAGCAGCCCAGCTAGCGAGACGAACTACAATGAGCAGTTCTTC. The entire variable domain, with the rest obtained from reference TRBV11-1 and TRBJ2-1, is as follows: EAEVAQSPRYKITEKSQAVAFWCDPISGHATLYWYRQILGQGPELLVQFQDESVVDDSQLPKDRFSAERLKGVDSTLKIQPAELGDSAMYLCASSPASETNYNEQFFGPGTRLTVL.

The chain couples TRBV11-2 to TRBJ1-6; no definite D call. Germline V gene data show CDR1 as SGHAT and CDR2 as FQNNGV. The CDR3 contains 15 residues. Trimming removed 2 bases from V and 11 bases from J, with 16 bases in between. CDR3 coding DNA: TGTGCCAGCAGCTTAAATCGTCGTGGGGAACCACCCCTCCACTTT. Amino acid sequence: CASSLNRRGEPPLHF.